The present T cell receptor (beta chain) was sequenced within a study of blood T cell repertoires in COVID-19 (dated by TCRdb to about 2020). Broadly, across the study: Samples covering the acute and convalescent phases of COVID-19 were provided by collaborators in the United States, Italy and Spain. The material from the prospective study consisted of cDNA or gDNA derived from T cells, B-cell-depleted T cells, or PBMCs. Subjects who had been exposed to COVID-19, were actively infected with it, or had recovered from it provided the deeply sampled blood TCRbeta repertoires that made up the dataset. The repertoires were released in a freely available public database intended as a resource for research on the immune response to SARS-CoV-2. The samples were drawn from two sources: the first 160 participants of the ongoing ImmuneRACE study, and 1,000 to 1,500 subjects contributed by 6 global collaborators. A de-identified subject ID, COVID-19 status, age in years and sex were almost always included in the sample metadata. Where available, HLA class I and class II types were taken from metadata supplied by the sample provider and were not determined by assay-based typing.

Measured from the cysteine to the phenylalanine, the CDR3 is 12 residues long. The entry retains the CDR3 DNA only, 36 bases that are in frame from base 1. Summary of the overall study and its limitations: The amount of clinical and demographic metadata varied by source and participant and was provided uncurated.

Whole blood was collected in K2EDTA tubes by collaborating institutions according to the institutions' own protocols. For TCRbeta analysis, collaborator samples were shipped as frozen whole blood, as isolated PBMCs, or as DNA extracted from either sample type. The immunoSEQ Assay, a bias-controlled multiplex PCR, was used to amplify TCRbeta CDR3 regions from genomic DNA. Per the authors' processing: Within the assay, amplification of reference gene primers was used to estimate how many nucleated cells each sample contained. To quantify the absolute abundance of each unique TCRbeta CDR3 rearrangement, sequence reads were collapsed and filtered. Productive Simpson clonality was computed per sample as the square root of Simpson's diversity index over productive rearrangements. As stored in TCRdb, this immuneACCESS dataset retains in-frame rearrangements with V and J assigned. A fraction of the clones does not appear; measured against another copy, unresolved V genes explain less than half of the discrepancy, and the remainder lacks a known reason. The V and J calls and the clone size are those of that table, but D and trimming were determined from the DNA. The sample table lists 200,000 to 300,000 clones, around 82% of them with a count of one. Roughly 8.6% of the sample rests with the top ten.

A note on this clone: Its antigen has not been determined. The input lacks base qualities; no much larger clone sits a single base away.

The chain is assembled from TRBV21-1 and TRBJ2-1; the D call of TRBD1 is as the table states it, not checked on the DNA. TRBV21-1 is shown as a pseudogene. The sequencing input was peripheral blood. The sequence was obtained from a human donor in a cohort sampled during active COVID-19. The sequence in DNA is TGTGCCAGCAGCAAATCGGGACAGGAGCAGTTCTTC. It is translated as CASSKSGQEQFF.